The 29 T cell receptor beta chains below all came from one sample that was sequenced in a study of shared clonotypes between healthy human individuals. The method was immunoSEQ multiplex PCR; TCRdb's version includes in-frame clones alone and lacks a portion of them. The sample includes approximately 1.5 million clones, approximately 98.5% of them seen just once. The material sequenced was naive CD4+ T cells sorted from blood. Subset denoted: CD45RA+ positively selected. The source of these receptors is a man in his thirties or forties in good health.

The rearrangement joins TRBV6-1 to TRBJ2-3; D is uncertain. Germline V gene data show CDR1 as MNHNS and CDR2 as SASEGT. The CDR3 contains 13 residues. Between the trimmed V and J ends, which lost 7 bases and 0 bases, there was a span of 8 bases. The CDR3 DNA is TGTGCCAGCATCAGAGATAGCACAGATACGCAGTATTTT. Its translation: CASIRDSTDTQYF.

The chain employs TRBV27 and TRBJ2-7; maybe TRBD1 (5 bases). V lost 6 bases to trimming and J lost 3 bases, with 12 bases between them. Germline V CDR1 and CDR2: MNHEY, SMNVEV (reference sequence). The CDR3 extends over 13 amino acids. The CDR3 region is CASRGTGNYEQYF. CDR3 bases: TGTGCCAGCAGAGGTACAGGAAACTACGAGCAGTACTTC.

The chain carries TRBV10-3 and TRBJ2-2, with D possibly matching TRBD2 (6 bases). This CDR3 comprises 15 residues. Trimming removed 2 bases from V and 6 bases from J, with 13 bases in between. The V gene's germline CDR1 is ENHRY and CDR2 SYGVKD. Here the CDR3 reads CAISETGGSSGELFF. The CDR3 bases are TGTGCCATCAGTGAGACAGGAGGGTCTTCCGGGGAGCTGTTTTTT.

This clone was picked up one time. A junction boundary mismatches the germline segment, possibly from a read error. This chain connects TRBV16 to TRBJ2-2, with D tentatively TRBD1 or TRBD2 (5 bases each). Looked up from germline, CDR1 is KGHSY and CDR2 is FQNENV. The CDR3 is 15 amino acids. The CDR3 region has the DNA TGTGCCAGCAGCCAATCCGGGACGAAAACCGGGGAGCTGTTTTTT. Protein product: CASSQSGTKTGELFF.

The J gene is TRBJ2-1, the V gene TRBV19; tentatively, D is TRBD1 (6 bases). There are 14 residues in the CDR3. The germline V gene has CDR1 LNHDA and CDR2 SQIVND (reference sequence). Trimming pared 4 bases from V and 3 bases from J, leaving 10 bases between. The CDR3 DNA reads TGTGCCAGTAGTAGGAGGACAGTCTACAATGAGCAGTTCTTC. This codes for CASSRRTVYNEQFF.

The chain has TRBV5-5 and TRBJ2-2, with TRBD1 matching over 7 bases. The V gene's germline CDR1 is SGHKS and CDR2 YYEKEE (reference sequence). J gave up 3 bases and V 2 bases, and 4 bases lay outside the gene matches. The CDR3 is made up of 15 amino acids. CDR3 nucleotides: TGTGCCAGCAGCTTACAACAGGGGTACACCGGGGAGCTGTTTTTT. Translating gives CASSLQQGYTGELFF.

This clone was recorded only once. The same CDR3 arises from other DNA sequences in this sample as well. The chain links TRBV27 to TRBJ1-1; no clear D gene. The CDR3 runs to 14 residues. The V gene's germline CDR1 is MNHEY and CDR2 SMNVEV (reference sequence). V lost 1 base, J lost 2 bases, and 8 bases lay in between. The CDR3 nucleotides read TGTGCCAGCAGTTTATTACCACAAAACACTGAAGCTTTCTTT. It translates to CASSLLPQNTEAFF.

The chain couples TRBV14 to TRBJ2-7, with D unresolved. Germline V gene lookup returns CDR1 SGHDN and CDR2 FVKESK. The CDR3 contains 13 residues. V lost 1 base, J lost 0 bases, and 4 bases lay in between. The CDR3 DNA reads TGTGCCAGCAGCCAAGGGAACTCCTACGAGCAGTACTTC. Translation: CASSQGNSYEQYF.

The V and J genes are TRBV5-1 and TRBJ1-5, with 7 bases aligning to TRBD1. Germline loops: CDR1 SGHRS, CDR2 YFSETQ. The trim removed 1 base at V and 4 bases at J, leaving 2 bases unmatched. The CDR3 is made up of 14 amino acids. The CDR3 region has the DNA TGCGCCAGCAGCTTGTGGGACAGAAATCAGCCCCAGCATTTT. Its translation: CASSLWDRNQPQHF.

This clone was picked up a small number of times. The chain uses TRBV20-1 and TRBJ1-1, with D maybe TRBD1 (6 bases). CDR1 is DFQATT, CDR2 SNEGSKA, per germline (reference sequence). The CDR3 runs 11 residues. V was clipped by 5 bases and J by 5 bases, with 9 bases between them. CDR3 amino acids: CSADQGTEAFF. The CDR3, as DNA: TGCAGTGCTGACCAGGGGACTGAAGCTTTCTTT.

The genes are TRBV2 and TRBJ2-1; 8 bases are shared with TRBD1. The germline CDR1 and CDR2 sequences are SNHLY and FYNNEI. With 6 bases clipped from V and 3 bases from J, the junction kept 7 bases outside the gene matches. The CDR3 loop spans 15 amino acids. The CDR3 reads CASSPGGTGYNEQFF. The CDR3 DNA reads TGTGCCAGCAGCCCCGGCGGGACAGGCTACAATGAGCAGTTCTTC.

The J gene is TRBJ2-5, the V gene TRBV5-1, with D perhaps assigned TRBD1 or TRBD2 (6 bases each). This CDR3 spans 15 amino acids. The germline V gene has CDR1 SGHRS and CDR2 YFSETQ. Trimming removed 3 bases from V and 5 bases from J, with 17 bases in between. CDR3 sequence reads: CASSSEGVSGETQYF. The CDR3 nucleotides read TGCGCCAGCAGCTCGGAGGGGGTTTCTGGGGAGACCCAGTACTTC.

Concerning this clone itself: Within the sample, other DNA sequences also encode this same CDR3. The rearrangement joins TRBV20-1 to TRBJ2-3, with D unclear. Germline lookup yields CDR1 DFQATT and CDR2 SNEGSKA (reference sequence). V was clipped by 4 bases and J by 6 bases, with 5 bases between them. The CDR3 is 10 residues long. The CDR3 DNA follows: TGCAGTGCTATCACGGATACGCAGTATTTT. It encodes CSAITDTQYF.

In DNA form, the CDR3 reads TGTGCCAGCGGATCTCCCGCCAGGCTAAATCAGCCCCAGCATTTT. Amino acid sequence: CASGSPARLNQPQHF. The chain carries TRBV28 and TRBJ1-5; D is uncertain. Germline CDR1 is MDHEN and CDR2 is SYDVKM. The CDR3 consists of 15 residues. With 8 bases removed from V and 4 bases from J, the gap between germline ends came to 18 bases.

This chain links TRBV5-1 with TRBJ1-2; 8 bases fit TRBD1. V lost 9 bases to trimming and J lost 6 bases; unmatched junction nucleotides: 7. This CDR3 has 12 residues. Per the germline V gene, CDR1 is SGHRS and CDR2 is YFSETQ. DNA for the CDR3: TGCGCCACCACACAACAGGGGGATGGCTACACCTTC. Amino acids: CATTQQGDGYTF.

The chain employs TRBV5-1 and TRBJ2-3; D possibly corresponds to TRBD2 (7 bases). V was trimmed by 7 bases and J by 6 bases, leaving 9 bases between them. This CDR3 is 11 amino acids long. Germline V gene lookup returns CDR1 SGHRS and CDR2 YFSETQ. The CDR3 region is CASWGGDTQYF. The CDR3 DNA reads as TGCGCCAGCTGGGGGGGCGATACGCAGTATTTT.

The chain has TRBV11-2 and TRBJ2-7; 7 positions match TRBD2. This CDR3 contains 14 residues. The junction had 4 bases not matched to a gene; V was cut back by 0 bases and J by 5 bases. Per germline, CDR1 SGHAT and CDR2 FQNNGV. CDR3 amino acids: CASSLEGGVDEQYF. CDR3 DNA sequence: TGTGCCAGCAGCTTAGAGGGAGGGGTGGACGAGCAGTACTTC.

The gene calls are TRBV7-3 and TRBJ2-3, with D perhaps given as TRBD1 or TRBD2 (7 bases each). Germline CDR1 SGHTA, CDR2 FQGTGA. Trimming left V 5 bases short and J 2 bases short, with 23 bases between. This CDR3 is 18 amino acids long. The DNA of the CDR3 is TGTGCCAGCAGCCCGGGGACAGCCCCGGGACTATCCACAGATACGCAGTATTTT. It yields the protein CASSPGTAPGLSTDTQYF.

The rearrangement links TRBV30 to TRBJ2-1; tentative D call: TRBD2 (5 bases). CDR1 and CDR2 from the germline V gene are GTSNPN and SVGIG (reference sequence). CDR3 length: 13 residues. Trimming stripped 3 bases from V and 3 bases from J, with 9 bases between. DNA for the CDR3: TGTGCCTGGAGCTCGGGGTTCTACAATGAGCAGTTCTTC. As protein: CAWSSGFYNEQFF.

V and J are TRBV11-2 and TRBJ2-5; D gene uncertain. Germline V gene sequence: CDR1 SGHAT, CDR2 FQNNGV. Trimming stripped 5 bases from V and 9 bases from J, with 16 bases between. This CDR3 is 13 amino acids long. This CDR3 is CASSQIPPVSQYF. DNA for the CDR3: TGTGCCAGCAGCCAGATCCCGCCGGTATCCCAGTACTTC.

This clone showed up just once. The chain links TRBV7-8 to TRBJ2-1; possibly TRBD1 or TRBD2 for D (5 bases each). This CDR3 comprises 15 residues. The germline V and J ends were trimmed by 5 bases and 2 bases, with 13 bases remaining between them. The V gene's germline CDR1 is SGHVS and CDR2 FQNEAQ. This chain's CDR3 is CASSARGPTYNEQFF. The CDR3, as DNA: TGTGCCAGCAGCGCTCGGGGCCCAACCTACAATGAGCAGTTCTTC.

The chain is built from TRBV11-2 and TRBJ2-1; 7 bases are shared with TRBD2. Germline loops: CDR1 SGHAT, CDR2 FQNNGV. The CDR3 spans 18 residues. Trimming removed 5 bases from V and 0 bases from J; junction bases left unmatched: 13. The CDR3: CASSRLLGGRNSYNEQFF. Here the CDR3 DNA reads TGTGCCAGCAGCCGCCTTTTAGGCGGGAGAAACTCCTACAATGAGCAGTTCTTC.

The rearrangement links TRBV14 to TRBJ1-1; D not resolved. V lost 1 base and J lost 4, with 13 bases in between. The V gene's germline CDR1 is SGHDN and CDR2 FVKESK. The CDR3 sequence is 15 residues long. Here the CDR3 DNA reads TGTGCCAGCAGCCAAGCCCTGGCTCGGGCCACTGAAGCTTTCTTT. Protein product: CASSQALARATEAFF.

The chain couples TRBV30 to TRBJ2-2; tentative D call: TRBD2 (6 bases). V lost 0 bases, J lost 5 bases, and 16 bases lay in between. Per germline, CDR1 GTSNPN and CDR2 SVGIG (reference sequence). The CDR3 has 16 amino acids. As DNA, the CDR3 is TGTGCCTGGAGTGTACTTCCGGGAGTACGTACCGGGGAGCTGTTTTTT. Amino acid sequence: CAWSVLPGVRTGELFF.

The rearrangement joins TRBV27 to TRBJ2-7; 7 bases fit TRBD1. The CDR3 has 13 residues. Trimming cost V 6 bases and J 2 bases; bases outside gene matches: 4. Germline V CDR1 and CDR2: MNHEY, SMNVEV (reference sequence). The CDR3 loop reads CASRPQGAYEQYF. The CDR3 DNA is TGTGCCAGCAGGCCCCAGGGGGCCTACGAGCAGTACTTC.

The chain has TRBV6-1 and TRBJ1-5, with D possibly matching TRBD1 (5 bases). The CDR3 sequence is 12 residues long. V was cut by 5 bases and J by 7 bases, with 9 bases left in between. Germline lookup yields CDR1 MNHNS and CDR2 SASEGT. The DNA of the CDR3 is TGTGCCAGCAGTCAGCGGGGGCAGCCCCAGCATTTT. Protein product: CASSQRGQPQHF.

The chain carries TRBV7-2 and TRBJ1-1, with TRBD1 as a possible D gene (6 bases). V was pared by 0 bases and J by 1 base, with 12 bases between. The CDR3 extends over 16 amino acids. Germline CDR1 reads SGHTA; CDR2 reads FQGNSA. CDR3 amino acids: CASSLALTDRNTEAFF. The DNA for the CDR3 is TGTGCCAGCAGCTTAGCGCTAACGGACAGGAACACTGAAGCTTTCTTT.

The V gene is TRBV7-2, the J gene TRBJ2-1; 10 positions agree with TRBD2. Germline V lookup: CDR1 SGHTA, CDR2 FQGNSA. The CDR3 has 16 amino acids. V dropped 1 base and J dropped 3; count of bases not matched to a gene: 3. The CDR3: CASSLVLAGIYNEQFF. CDR3 nucleotide sequence: TGTGCCAGCAGCTTAGTACTAGCGGGAATCTACAATGAGCAGTTCTTC. Filled out from reference TRBV7-2 and TRBJ2-1, the complete variable domain reads GAGVSQSPSNKVTEKGKDVELRCDPISGHTALYWYRQSLGQGLEFLIYFQGNSAPDKSGLPSDRFSAERTGGSVSTLTIQRTQQEDSAVYLCASSLVLAGIYNEQFFGPGTRLTVL.

V is TRBV7-3 and J is TRBJ1-2; D remains unclear. The germline gives CDR1 SGHTA, CDR2 FQGTGA. Between the trimmed V and J ends, which lost 1 base and 4 bases, there was a span of 7 bases. This CDR3 is built from 13 residues. CDR3 DNA sequence: TGTGCCAGCAGCTTAAGCGCCAGCTATGGCTACACCTTC. Translating it yields CASSLSASYGYTF.